This TCR beta chain was observed in a study of CD8 T cells in ankylosing spondylitis (TCRdb year 2017). For the wider study: To find TCR variants linked to disease, the study profiled T cell receptor beta repertoires in ankylosing spondylitis patients and healthy donors. The whole study cohort included over 85 healthy donors and 25 ankylosing spondylitis patients. Peripheral blood was sampled, and synovial fluid was also collected from ankylosing spondylitis patients.

The instrument given in TCRdb is Illumina HiSeq 2500. TCR beta libraries were prepared by quantitative 5'-RACE with molecular barcodes. Concerning the study's data processing: A new computational method based on a probabilistic model of VDJ rearrangement was used to identify disease-linked TCR variants. TCRdb ran its own pipeline on the public reads, namely fastp trimming at Q25 and MiXCR clone calling, and kept in-frame beta chains. Entries are consolidated by CDR3 protein sequence, retaining the most common genes and DNA. The V and J calls follow TCRdb's processing rather than the paper's. For this sample there are approximately 140,000 distinct CDR3 sequences; around 43% appear just once. Roughly 15% of the sample is taken by the ten largest. Counted from cysteine to phenylalanine, this CDR3 has 11 amino acids. The DNA shown is the 33-base CDR3, in frame from base 1. Deletion took 6 bases off V and 4 bases off J, with a span of 4 bases between the germline ends.

For each ankylosing spondylitis patient, the synovial fluid sample was matched to a blood sample from that same patient. Results and caveats for the whole study, not just this receptor: The disease-linked clones were reported to be significantly enriched in matched synovial fluid samples from ankylosing spondylitis patients. Some motif variants were previously reported in synovial fluid and blood of reactive arthritis patients, suggesting common disease-initiation mechanisms. A CD8+ phenotype was shown by the disease-linked clones, which were found at relatively low frequencies in peripheral blood. A TCR beta motif made up of 7 to 9 highly homologous amino acid variants appeared to be characteristic of blood from ankylosing spondylitis patients.

The sample holds one count of this clonotype. The antigen it recognizes is unknown. The sample holds no much larger clone one base away, and base qualities are not on file. A read on its own is weak evidence. This sequence was found in a male donor with ankylosing spondylitis. Sequencing used synovial fluid, either unsorted or a sorted T cell fraction (not recorded which). This chain joins TRBV12-3 or TRBV12-4 to TRBJ1-3; the D gene lacks a confident call. The CDR3 protein is CASRKGNTIYF. DNA sequence: TGTGCCAGCAGGAAAGGAAACACCATATATTTT.